This TCR beta chain derives from a study of shared clonotypes between healthy human individuals. Background on the study: The plates for each donor numbered three CD4 naive, three CD4 memory, two CD8 naive and one CD8 memory.

CD45RO-negative CD8 cells positively selected for CCR7 made up the naive population, which excluded terminally differentiated effector memory CD45RA+ cells. Free of recent acute infections or vaccinations, the donors were healthy HIV-negative adults. V was shortened by 3 bases and J by 2 bases, with 12 bases between the two germline ends. The CDR3 covers 15 residues. Per the germline V gene, CDR1 is SGDLS and CDR2 is YYNGEE. The repertoire was sequenced with immunoSEQ multiplex PCR; TCRdb's copy has only in-frame clones and lacks some. The sample yields about 600,000 clones, about 95% seen once. The chain joins TRBV9 to TRBJ2-1, with D perhaps matching TRBD2 (7 bases). The sequence was collected from a woman in her twenties or thirties in good health. The sample consisted of naive CD8+ T cells sorted from blood. CDR3: CASSASGGPYNEQFF. The CDR3 DNA follows: TGTGCCAGCAGCGCCTCCGGGGGGCCCTACAATGAGCAGTTCTTC.